The T cell receptor beta chain described here comes from a study of PD-1 blockade in classical Hodgkin lymphoma. No patient escaped relapse after autologous stem cell transplantation, and brentuximab vedotin exposure varied. This clone was seen once. This CDR3 comprises 15 residues. Germline V gene sequence: CDR1 MDHEN, CDR2 SYDVKM. The V gene lost 2 bases and the J gene lost 5 bases, with 15 bases spanning the gap. Sequencing was performed with immunoSEQ multiplex PCR; in TCRdb, only in-frame clones are kept and a portion is missing. The table has over 20,000 clones, over 70% seen once. The clonotype comes from a human donor with classical Hodgkin lymphoma. The J gene is TRBJ2-5, the V gene TRBV28; D is unclear. Source: peripheral blood mononuclear cells (PBMCs), taken before the second cycle of nivolumab. The CDR3 sequence: CASSLRPTLRETQYF. CDR3 nucleotides: TGTGCCAGCAGTTTACGACCCACCCTACGGGAGACCCAGTACTTC.